These 23 T cell receptor beta chains were sequenced from one sample in a study of technical replicates of blood from several donors. Assay used: immunoSEQ multiplex PCR; TCRdb lists only in-frame clones, some missing. The sample lists some 77,000 clones, 85% to 95% occurring once. Material: T cells isolated from PBMCs. Receptor source: a human donor in good health.

The V call is TRBV4-3, the J call TRBJ2-2, with 11 bases fitting TRBD2. Germline V gives CDR1 LGHNA, CDR2 YSLEER. The CDR3 runs to 16 residues. V was pared by 5 bases and J by 3 bases, with 5 bases of the junction left unmatched. The CDR3 nucleotides read TGCGCCAGCAGCTGGGCGGGACTAGCGGACACCGGGGAGCTGTTTTTT. Encoded protein: CASSWAGLADTGELFF.

The chain couples TRBV6-1 to TRBJ2-1; possibly TRBD1 for D (6 bases). Germline CDR1 is MNHNS and CDR2 is SASEGT. V lost 10 bases, J lost 7 bases, and 17 bases lay in between. The CDR3 loop spans 13 amino acids. As DNA, the CDR3 is TGTGCCACTACTGACGGGACATGGAATGAGCAGTTCTTC. Translation gives CATTDGTWNEQFF.

CDR3 DNA: TGTGCCAGTAGTATTTCTACCCACTCCTACAATGAGCAGTTCTTC. The encoded protein is CASSISTHSYNEQFF. The genes are TRBV19 and TRBJ2-1; D not certain. The V end lost 3 bases, the J end lost 0 bases, and 9 bases lay between the germline ends. The CDR3 contains 15 residues. Germline V gene lookup returns CDR1 LNHDA and CDR2 SQIVND (reference sequence).

This clone has just one count. The gene calls are TRBV6-1 and TRBJ1-4; D is perhaps TRBD1 (5 bases). Germline CDR1 and CDR2: MNHNS and SASEGT. V gave up 1 base and J gave up 3 bases, with 9 bases separating them. The CDR3 extends over 15 amino acids. The CDR3, as DNA: TGTGCCAGCAGTGAAGTAGGGGTTCCTAATGAAAAACTGTTTTTT. It translates to CASSEVGVPNEKLFF.

This chain joins TRBV21-1 and TRBJ1-5; the table gives TRBD1 as D, unverified against the DNA. TRBV21-1 is a documented pseudogene. There are 14 residues in the CDR3. CDR3 residues: CASSAPGQGQPQHF. CDR3 DNA: TGTGCCAGCAGCGCACCGGGACAGGGCCAGCCCCAGCATTTT.

The genes are TRBV4-1 and TRBJ2-1, with TRBD2 matching 8 bases. J gave up 4 bases and V 4 bases, and 6 bases lay outside the gene matches. The CDR3 is 15 amino acids. The germline V gene encodes CDR1 MGHRA and CDR2 YSYEKL. CDR3 region: CASSRAGAAYNEQFF. The CDR3 DNA sequence: TGCGCCAGCAGCCGAGCGGGAGCGGCTTACAATGAGCAGTTCTTC.

The chain joins TRBV19 to TRBJ1-2; D uncertain. This CDR3 is 14 amino acids long. V dropped 1 base and J dropped 4 bases, with 10 bases sitting between them. Germline V gene data show CDR1 as LNHDA and CDR2 as SQIVND (reference sequence). The CDR3 is CASSIGLALYGYTF. CDR3 coding DNA: TGTGCCAGTAGTATAGGACTGGCTCTCTATGGCTACACCTTC.

The rearrangement uses TRBV27 and TRBJ2-7; TRBD1 matches at 9 bases. Per germline, CDR1 MNHEY and CDR2 SMNVEV (reference sequence). V lost 4 bases and J lost 4; bases outside the gene matches: 11. The CDR3 extends over 16 amino acids. The CDR3 DNA reads TGTGCCAGCAGTTCGACCCCGGGACAGGGAGTATACGAGCAGTACTTC. Protein product: CASSSTPGQGVYEQYF.

The chain joins TRBV9 to TRBJ1-4; D not certain. The CDR3 length is 13 residues. Germline V gives CDR1 SGDLS, CDR2 YYNGEE. V was shortened by 7 bases and J by 4 bases, with 11 bases between the two germline ends. The CDR3 nucleotides read TGTGCCAGCCCGAACAGCAATAATGAAAAACTGTTTTTT. Translated: CASPNSNNEKLFF.

The rearrangement uses TRBV7-3 and TRBJ2-2, with a tentative D call TRBD1 (5 bases). The CDR3 length is 15 residues. V dropped 5 bases and J dropped 6 bases, with 16 bases sitting between them. Germline V gives CDR1 SGHTA, CDR2 FQGTGA. The CDR3 DNA reads TGTGCCAGCAGCCCCTTGACAGCGAAGGCCGGGGAGCTGTTTTTT. Translating it yields CASSPLTAKAGELFF. Variable domain in full (rest from reference TRBV7-3 and TRBJ2-2): GAGVSQTPSNKVTEKGKYVELRCDPISGHTALYWYRQSLGQGPEFLIYFQGTGAADDSGLPNDRFFAVRPEGSVSTLKIQRTERGDSAVYLCASSPLTAKAGELFFGEGSRLTVL.

CDR3 nucleotides: TGTGCCAGCAGGGGACTAGGACTCACAGATACGCAGTATTTT. Amino acid sequence: CASRGLGLTDTQYF. The gene calls are TRBV28 and TRBJ2-3; TRBD2 matches at 8 bases. CDR1 is MDHEN, CDR2 SYDVKM, per germline. The CDR3 extends over 14 amino acids. The V and J ends lost 6 bases and 2 bases, in that order; junction bases with no gene match: 4.

The genes are TRBV19 and TRBJ2-1, with D maybe TRBD2 (7 bases). CDR3 length: 13 amino acids. V lost 4 bases to trimming and J lost 9 bases, with 13 bases between them. Per the germline V gene, CDR1 is LNHDA and CDR2 is SQIVND (reference sequence). CDR3 in amino acids: CASSTTRGGEQFF. The CDR3, as DNA: TGTGCCAGTAGTACGACAAGGGGGGGTGAGCAGTTCTTC.

V is TRBV9 and J is TRBJ1-1; 7 bases agree with TRBD1. The V gene end was trimmed by 3 bases and the J gene end by 2 bases; junction bases not matched to a gene: 7. The CDR3 is 15 amino acids. The V gene's germline CDR1 is SGDLS and CDR2 YYNGEE. CDR3 residues: CASSAGGRPNTEAFF. The CDR3, as DNA: TGTGCCAGCAGCGCAGGGGGACGGCCAAACACTGAAGCTTTCTTT.

The rearrangement uses TRBV29-1 and TRBJ1-5; D is possibly TRBD1 (6 bases). This CDR3 is 13 amino acids long. Germline lookup yields CDR1 SQVTM and CDR2 ANQGSEA. V lost 5 bases and J 4 bases, leaving 12 bases between the germline ends. As DNA, the CDR3 is TGCAGCGTTCGAACAGGGCCTAATCAGCCCCAGCATTTT. Protein: CSVRTGPNQPQHF.

A single count supports this clone. CDR3 amino acids: CASSHSGRALYEQYF. The CDR3 nucleotides read TGTGCCAGCAGCCATAGCGGGAGGGCCCTCTACGAGCAGTACTTC. This chain uses TRBV5-6 with TRBJ2-7; 11 positions agree with TRBD2. Germline CDR1 is SGHDT and CDR2 is YYEEEE. This CDR3 has 15 residues. V lost 4 bases and J lost 3; bases outside the gene matches: 6. Full variable domain (rest looked up from reference TRBV5-6 and TRBJ2-7): DAGVTQSPTHLIKTRGQQVTLRCSPKSGHDTVSWYQQALGQGPQFIFQYYEEEERQRGNFPDRFSGHQFPNYSSELNVNALLLGDSALYLCASSHSGRALYEQYFGPGTRLTVT.

CDR3 sequence: CASSPSGRPNTGELFF. The CDR3 nucleotides read TGTGCCAGCAGCCCTAGCGGGAGGCCGAACACCGGGGAGCTGTTTTTT. This chain connects TRBV7-9 to TRBJ2-2, with 11 positions matching TRBD2. J gave up 0 bases and V 5 bases, and 2 bases lay outside the gene matches. The CDR3 loop spans 16 amino acids. Germline CDR1 reads SEHNR; CDR2 reads FQNEAQ (reference sequence).

This sequence joins TRBV7-9 and TRBJ2-1; 9 bases align to TRBD2. The CDR3 is 13 amino acids. V gave up 3 bases and J gave up 9 bases; unmatched junction bases: 3. Germline V CDR1 and CDR2: SEHNR, FQNEAQ (reference sequence). CDR3 in amino acids: CASSLGLASEQFF. In DNA, the CDR3 is TGTGCCAGCAGCTTGGGACTAGCTAGTGAGCAGTTCTTC.

CDR3 DNA: TGTGCCAGCAGCCCCGGACAGGGGGAGGCAAAACTGTTTTTT. Translated: CASSPGQGEAKLFF. J is TRBJ1-4 and V is TRBV7-9, with TRBD1 identical over 10 bases. The ends lost 5 bases at V and 10 bases at J; junction bases unmatched: 7. CDR1 is SEHNR, CDR2 FQNEAQ, per germline (reference sequence). The CDR3 sequence is 14 residues long.

The J gene is TRBJ1-1, the V gene TRBV6-4; D call uncertain. The CDR3 covers 14 residues. Trimming stripped 3 bases from V and 2 bases from J, with 10 bases between. Germline assignment: CDR1 MRHNA and CDR2 SNTAGT. CDR3 protein: CASSDGTDNTEAFF. The DNA for the CDR3 is TGTGCCAGCAGTGATGGTACAGATAACACTGAAGCTTTCTTT.

The DNA for the CDR3 is TGTGCCAGCAGCGGAACACAGGGGAACTATGGCTACACCTTC. Translating gives CASSGTQGNYGYTF. This chain links TRBV9 with TRBJ1-2; TRBD1 aligns across 7 bases. Germline V gives CDR1 SGDLS, CDR2 YYNGEE. The trim removed 3 bases at V and 2 bases at J, leaving 4 bases unmatched. The CDR3 extends over 14 amino acids.

The chain carries TRBV9 and TRBJ1-2, with D maybe TRBD1 (5 bases). The CDR3 spans 12 residues. CDR1 SGDLS and CDR2 YYNGEE come from the germline V gene. The V end was cut by 2 bases, the J end by 8 bases, with 10 bases between. CDR3 in DNA: TGTGCCAGCAGCGTTCAGGGTCAGGGCTACACCTTC. Translating gives CASSVQGQGYTF. Full variable domain (missing parts from reference TRBV9 and TRBJ1-2): DSGVTQTPKHLITATGQRVTLRCSPRSGDLSVYWYQQSLDQGLQFLIQYYNGEERAKGNILERFSAQQFPDLHSELNLSSLELGDSALYFCASSVQGQGYTFGSGTRLTVV.

This clone was seen once. V is TRBV7-2 and J is TRBJ2-1; D is possibly TRBD2 (7 bases). Germline CDR1 and CDR2: SGHTA and FQGNSA. V lost 5 bases to trimming and J lost 5 bases, with 16 bases between them. The length of the CDR3 is 15 residues. CDR3: CASSLLGGRHNEQFF. CDR3 DNA: TGTGCCAGCAGCCTCCTCGGGGGGCGGCACAATGAGCAGTTCTTC.

The J gene is TRBJ2-1, the V gene TRBV19; TRBD2 agrees at 7 bases. The CDR3 has 15 amino acids. V was pared by 1 base and J by 6 bases, with 6 bases of the junction left unmatched. Germline V lookup: CDR1 LNHDA, CDR2 SQIVND (reference sequence). The CDR3 sequence: CASSIVAGAANEQFF. The CDR3, as DNA: TGTGCCAGTAGTATAGTTGCGGGAGCGGCCAATGAGCAGTTCTTC. Variable domain in full (rest from reference TRBV19 and TRBJ2-1): DGGITQSPKYLFRKEGQNVTLSCEQNLNHDAMYWYRQDPGQGLRLIYYSQIVNDFQKGDIAEGYSVSREKKESFPLTVTSAQKNPTAFYLCASSIVAGAANEQFFGPGTRLTVL.